This TCR beta chain is from a study of PD-L1 blockade in urothelial cancer. Background on the study: Anywhere from 0 to 3 prior chemotherapy regimens had been received by patients. Study findings and constraints: Tumor-associated blood clones were expanded more by durable-benefit patients at 3 weeks.

This clone was found a few times. Its antigen remains unidentified. The time point denotes: pretreatment peripheral blood. Clones were sequenced by immunoSEQ multiplex PCR, and TCRdb holds only the in-frame ones, with some missing. This repertoire shows roughly 52,000 clones, more than 65% found once; its top ten account for more than 9%. The J segment lost 3 bases and the V segment lost 6 bases, leaving 7 bases of the junction unmatched. The germline gives CDR1 MDHEN, CDR2 SYDVKM. This CDR3 comprises 14 residues. Sequenced here: PBMCs, sampled around atezolizumab (anti-PD-L1) treatment. V usage is TRBV28 and J usage is TRBJ1-1; 7 bases align to TRBD1. The sequence was collected from a man aged 65-85 years with urothelial cancer. This chain's CDR3 is CASRQGVFYTEAFF. The DNA for the CDR3 is TGTGCCAGCAGGCAGGGGGTTTTTTACACTGAAGCTTTCTTT.